This T cell receptor (beta chain) emerged from a study of CD8 T cells in Susac syndrome. Regarding this clonotype: What it recognizes is unknown.

The CDR3 covers 13 residues. The germline CDR1 and CDR2 sequences are MNHEY and SMNVEV (reference sequence). Trimming stripped 6 bases from V and 2 bases from J, with 11 bases between. Peripheral blood CD8+ and CD4+ T cells were profiled by TCR beta sequencing. Broader study findings: The authors acknowledged that their TCR sequencing and HLA analysis involved a relatively small number of individuals.

RNA, at about 0.5 to 1 ug, was reverse transcribed with random hexamers. TCR beta CDR3 was amplified by immunoSEQ multiplex PCR. This amplification extended across 54 Vbeta and 13 Jbeta segments. MiXCR, applied by TCRdb to the immunoSEQ multiplex PCR reads, yields one record per CDR3 protein. The sample includes roughly 120,000 distinct CDR3 sequences, 93% of them seen just once. This receptor was identified in a human donor with multiple sclerosis. Sequencing was done on a sample of CD8+ T cells from PBMCs. The chain recombines TRBV27 with TRBJ2-7; D call uncertain. The CDR3 DNA follows: TGTGCCAGCAGCCTGACAAGAACCTACGAGCAGTACTTC. Its translation: CASSLTRTYEQYF.